Following are 15 T cell receptor beta chains from one sample sequenced in a study of OX40 agonist ivuxolimab in advanced cancers. The table came from immunoSEQ multiplex PCR; TCRdb's copy has only in-frame clones and leaves some out. In the table there are more than 60,000 clones, less than 90% of which are singletons. The sequences come from CD4+ or CD8+ T cells sorted from blood, collected in a trial of the OX40 agonist ivuxolimab. These receptors all stem from an adult with an advanced solid tumor such as melanoma, head and neck, liver or kidney cancer.

The rearrangement links TRBV5-1 to TRBJ1-4, with D tentatively TRBD1 (6 bases). Looked up from germline, CDR1 is SGHRS and CDR2 is YFSETQ. The CDR3 runs 15 residues. The ends were cut back, 4 bases at V and 13 bases at J, with 23 bases in the middle. CDR3 amino acids: CASSLDRMKIGGLFF. CDR3 bases: TGCGCCAGCAGCCTGGACAGAATGAAAATCGGTGGACTGTTTTTT. The full variable domain, completed using reference TRBV5-1 and TRBJ1-4, is KAGVTQTPRYLIKTRGQQVTLSCSPISGHRSVSWYQQTPGQGLQFLFEYFSETQRNKGNFPGRFSGRQFSNSRSEMNVSTLELGDSALYLCASSLDRMKIGGLFFGSGTQLSVL.

The chain uses TRBV27 and TRBJ1-2, with 10 bases matching TRBD1. V lost 7 bases to trimming and J lost 2 bases; unmatched junction nucleotides: 7. Germline V CDR1 and CDR2: MNHEY, SMNVEV (reference sequence). This CDR3 spans 15 amino acids. The chain's CDR3 is CASTLTGGANYGYTF. In DNA form, the CDR3 reads TGTGCCAGCACCTTGACAGGGGGCGCAAACTATGGCTACACCTTC.

The chain joins TRBV7-3 to TRBJ2-3; TRBD2 aligns across 11 bases. Germline V gene lookup returns CDR1 SGHTA and CDR2 FQGTGA. The V and J ends lost 5 bases and 6 bases, in that order; junction bases with no gene match: 10. There are 16 residues in the CDR3. DNA for the CDR3: TGTGCCAGCAGCCTCGTTAGCGGGGGGGGCAGGGATACGCAGTATTTT. This translates into CASSLVSGGGRDTQYF. Using reference TRBV7-3 and TRBJ2-3 for the parts outside the CDR3, the full variable domain is GAGVSQTPSNKVTEKGKYVELRCDPISGHTALYWYRQSLGQGPEFLIYFQGTGAADDSGLPNDRFFAVRPEGSVSTLKIQRTERGDSAVYLCASSLVSGGGRDTQYFGPGTRLTVL.

The rearrangement uses TRBV9 and TRBJ2-1; possibly TRBD1 or TRBD2 for D (6 bases each). This CDR3 has 13 residues. CDR1 SGDLS and CDR2 YYNGEE come from the germline V gene. Trimming removed 3 bases from V and 10 bases from J, with 14 bases in between. DNA of the CDR3: TGTGCCAGCAGCGAACTTAGGGGGGACGAGCAGTTCTTC. Its protein product is CASSELRGDEQFF.

This clone was seen more than once but under ten times. The CDR3 sequence: CASSYGQPDNSPLHF. DNA of the CDR3: TGTGCCAGCAGTTACGGACAGCCCGATAATTCACCCCTCCACTTT. The J gene is TRBJ1-6, the V gene TRBV6-5; D perhaps matches TRBD1 (6 bases). Deletions cut 2 bases from V and 5 bases from J, with 10 bases between. The germline V gene encodes CDR1 MNHEY and CDR2 SVGAGI. The CDR3 covers 15 residues.

This clone was seen only once. The gene calls are TRBV6-5 and TRBJ1-1; D gene ambiguous. CDR3 length: 14 residues. Germline V gene lookup returns CDR1 MNHEY and CDR2 SVGAGI. V dropped 0 bases and J dropped 10 bases, with 15 bases sitting between them. This CDR3 reads CASSYSRETAGAFF. The DNA of the CDR3 is TGTGCCAGCAGTTACTCCCGGGAAACGGCCGGAGCTTTCTTT.

The J gene is TRBJ1-1, the V gene TRBV6-5; D uncertain. V gave up 6 bases and J gave up 1 base, with 9 bases separating them. CDR1 is MNHEY and CDR2 is SVGAGI in the germline V gene. This CDR3 is built from 13 residues. The CDR3 spells CASRVDWNTEAFF. The CDR3, as DNA: TGTGCCAGCAGGGTAGACTGGAACACTGAAGCTTTCTTT.

In this sample, this clone turned up a few times. The chain uses TRBV7-8 and TRBJ1-2; maybe TRBD1 (5 bases). The CDR3 runs to 13 residues. V lost 2 bases and J 6 bases, leaving 10 bases between the germline ends. Germline CDR1 SGHVS, CDR2 FQNEAQ. The CDR3 DNA follows: TGTGCCAGCAGCTTATCCGGGGGGAATGGCTACACCTTC. Translated, it gives CASSLSGGNGYTF.

The V and J genes are TRBV5-1 and TRBJ1-2; D is unresolved. The V end was cut by 4 bases, the J end by 2 bases, with 15 bases between. This CDR3 comprises 15 residues. CDR1 SGHRS and CDR2 YFSETQ come from the germline V gene. CDR3 sequence (DNA): TGCGCCAGCAGCCCCACCTCGGTCCGAAACTATGGCTACACCTTC. Translating gives CASSPTSVRNYGYTF.

The CDR3 reads CASSANRVQYGYTF. The CDR3 DNA reads TGTGCCAGCAGTGCAAACAGGGTTCAATATGGCTACACCTTC. The chain carries TRBV2 and TRBJ1-2, with D perhaps TRBD1 (6 bases). This CDR3 is built from 14 residues. Deletions cut 4 bases from V and 5 bases from J, with 14 bases between. Germline CDR1 and CDR2: SNHLY and FYNNEI.

This chain connects TRBV5-3 to TRBJ2-7; 8 bases are a match to TRBD1. TRBV5-3 is an ORF; its function is uncertain. With 8 bases clipped from V and 2 bases from J, the junction kept 9 bases outside the gene matches. CDR3 size: 14 residues. The CDR3 loop reads CASNWGQVPYEQYF. The CDR3 DNA sequence: TGTGCCAGCAACTGGGGACAGGTGCCCTACGAGCAGTACTTC.

About this clone itself: A junction boundary mismatches the germline segment, possibly from a read error. The chain links TRBV10-3 to TRBJ2-5; perhaps TRBD2 as D (8 bases). Per the germline V gene, CDR1 is ENHRY and CDR2 is SYGVKD. This CDR3 region has 16 residues. CDR3 loop: CAISKSGGGVQETQYF. In DNA, the CDR3 is TGTGCCATCAGTAAGTCGGGAGGGGGCGTCCAAGAGACCCAGTACTTC.

The chain is built from TRBV9 and TRBJ2-1, with D unresolved. The CDR3 has 11 residues. Between the trimmed V and J ends, which lost 7 bases and 9 bases, there was a span of 11 bases. CDR1 is SGDLS, CDR2 YYNGEE, per germline. CDR3 loop: CASAAFSEQFF. The CDR3 DNA reads as TGTGCCAGCGCCGCGTTCAGTGAGCAGTTCTTC.

The genes are TRBV10-3 and TRBJ2-5, with TRBD1 matching over 9 bases. Looked up from germline, CDR1 is ENHRY and CDR2 is SYGVKD. V lost 2 bases and J lost 4; bases outside the gene matches: 5. The CDR3 loop spans 15 amino acids. The CDR3 coding sequence is TGTGCCATCAGTGAGGGGACAGGGCCTGGAGAGACCCAGTACTTC. Amino acid sequence: CAISEGTGPGETQYF.

This rearrangement joins TRBV5-6 to TRBJ1-2, with 7 nucleotides matching TRBD1. From germline, CDR1 is SGHDT and CDR2 YYEEEE. V was pared by 1 base and J by 5 bases, with 8 bases of the junction left unmatched. The CDR3 runs 15 residues. The CDR3 region has the DNA TGTGCCAGCAGCTTGTATGGAGGGGGCCAATATGGCTACACCTTC. Its translation: CASSLYGGGQYGYTF.